This TCR beta chain was found in a study of T-cell memory formation after mild COVID-19. The wider study: The TCR clusters were mostly specific to one donor.

The study's findings and limits: Shrinking CD4+ clones resided mostly in CM and EM, and CD8+ ones in EMRA. Clones that contracted from day 15 to 85 were balanced CD4/CD8, while later expanders leaned CD4+.

The length of the CDR3 is 13 residues. The germline V and J ends were trimmed by 3 bases and 5 bases, with 7 bases remaining between them. Germline values: CDR1 ENHRY, CDR2 SYGVKD. With constant-segment primers, 5'RACE yielded cDNA libraries of TCR alpha and TCR beta that carried sample barcodes and UMIs. TCRdb reprocessed the 5' RACE reads via MiXCR and lists one record per CDR3 protein. Among roughly 310,000 distinct CDR3 sequences listed, roughly 15% were seen once. In its sample, this clonotype was seen a few times. Its antigen is not known. Specimen: PBMCs or a T cell subset sorted from them (not recorded which). The clonotype was recovered from a man between 18 and 35 years old who had mild COVID-19 (a few samples of this study predate the infection). Cell type and time point are not known. The rearrangement links TRBV10-3 to TRBJ1-4; D is possibly TRBD1 (6 bases). The CDR3 loop reads CAISEGGNEKLFF. The CDR3 DNA reads TGTGCCATCAGTGAAGGGGGAAATGAAAAACTGTTTTTT.